This T cell receptor beta chain was identified in a study of shared clonotypes between healthy human individuals. Measured with immunoSEQ multiplex PCR; TCRdb has only the in-frame clones, and not every one. The table has 2 million to 2.5 million clones, under 95% seen once; the top ten hold around 0.35%. The healthy adult donors were HIV-negative and reported no recent acute infections or vaccinations. This CDR3 contains 14 residues. Germline V gene lookup returns CDR1 MNHEY and CDR2 SMNVEV (reference sequence). Deletions cut 1 base from V and 13 bases from J, with 20 bases between. This TCR came from a young man in good health. Some clones in this sample may be carry-over from other donors' samples. The sequenced sample consisted of naive CD4+ T cells from PBMCs. Subset meaning: CD45RA+ positively selected. V usage is TRBV27 and J usage is TRBJ2-7; D tentatively reads TRBD1 or TRBD2 (5 bases each). The CDR3 coding sequence is TGTGCCAGCAGTTTATTGGGTTACGGGGCTCTCGTCTACTTC. Its translation is CASSLLGYGALVYF.